This T cell receptor beta chain derives from a study of blood T cell repertoires in COVID-19. Clinical history reported by participants formed the basis on which cohorts were assigned. CDR1 and CDR2 (germline): SGHTA, FQGNSA. Between the trimmed V and J ends, which lost 4 bases and 5 bases, there was a span of 8 bases. This CDR3 is 12 amino acids long. Sequencing was performed with immunoSEQ multiplex PCR; in TCRdb, only in-frame clones are kept and a portion is missing. The table records 200,000 or so clones, about nine tenths of them present only once. This TCR was sampled from a woman aged 40 to 50 with acute COVID-19. The sample consisted of PBMCs or T cells enriched from blood (not recorded which). The rearrangement links TRBV7-2 to TRBJ1-2; D unclear. The DNA for the CDR3 is TGTGCCAGCAGCTATCAACAGTATGGCTACACCTTC. It specifies CASSYQQYGYTF.